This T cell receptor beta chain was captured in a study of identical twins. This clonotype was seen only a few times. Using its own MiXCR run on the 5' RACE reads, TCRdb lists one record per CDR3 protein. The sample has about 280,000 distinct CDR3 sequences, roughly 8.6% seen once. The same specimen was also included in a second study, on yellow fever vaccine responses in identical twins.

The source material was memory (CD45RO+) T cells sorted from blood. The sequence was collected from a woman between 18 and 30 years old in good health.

The CDR3 reads CASSPLNEKLFF. In nucleotides, the CDR3 is TGTGCCAGCAGTCCCCTTAATGAAAAACTGTTTTTT. V and J are TRBV27 and TRBJ1-4; the D is unclear. This CDR3 has 12 amino acids. Germline CDR1 is MNHEY and CDR2 is SMNVEV (reference sequence). V gave up 5 bases and J gave up 4 bases, with 5 bases separating them.